What follows is one TCR beta chain and its context. Its antigen remains unidentified. The sample holds no much larger clone one base away, and base qualities are not on file. These data come from a study of T cell changes during pregnancy in multiple sclerosis (dated by TCRdb to the late 2010s). Regarding the research as a whole: In women with multiple sclerosis, the researchers looked at how the T cell repertoire shifted as pregnancy progressed.

The CDR3 numbers 15 residues from cysteine through phenylalanine. The DNA shown is the 45-base CDR3, in frame from base 1. V and J are trimmed by 5 bases and 3 bases, and the gene matches miss 7 bases of the junction. Via the germline V gene, CDR1 is SGHTA and CDR2 FQGNSA. Libraries came from the immunoSEQ multiplex PCR assay. TCRdb stores this immuneACCESS table with in-frame sequences only. Part of the clones is absent; in the studies checked, under half of the shortfall reflects unresolved V genes, and no reason is known for the rest. This sample lists 100,000 or so clones; over 75% were detected once. The top ten clonotypes cover roughly 0.79% of the sample.

The V and J segments used are TRBV7-2 and TRBJ2-1, with 7 central nucleotides matching TRBD1. This receptor was obtained from a female donor in good health, enrolled as a control in a pregnancy study. The sequencing used peripheral blood, collected in the second trimester of pregnancy. The CDR3 protein: CASSLFGQDYNEQFF. The bases read TGTGCCAGCAGCCTCTTTGGACAGGACTACAATGAGCAGTTCTTC.